This T cell receptor beta chain originates from a study of shared clonotypes between healthy human individuals. Study details: There were three CD4 naive, three CD4 memory, two CD8 naive and one CD8 memory plates per donor.

Naive CD8 cells, CD45RO-negative and positively selected for CCR7, excluded terminally differentiated effector memory CD45RA+ cells. The data were produced by immunoSEQ multiplex PCR, yet TCRdb's version contains in-frame clones alone and is incomplete. The sample has hundreds of thousands of clones, nearly 95% seen once. Deletions cut 0 bases from V and 1 base from J, with 9 bases between. CDR1 and CDR2 from the germline V gene are GTSNPN and SVGIG (reference sequence). This CDR3 has 15 residues. The V call is TRBV30, the J call TRBJ2-2; the D is unclear. The source of this sequence is a man in his thirties or forties in good health. Sequenced material: naive CD8+ T cells sorted from blood. The CDR3 nucleotides read TGTGCCTGGAGTGTATTGGCCGAGAACACCGGGGAGCTGTTTTTT. It encodes CAWSVLAENTGELFF.